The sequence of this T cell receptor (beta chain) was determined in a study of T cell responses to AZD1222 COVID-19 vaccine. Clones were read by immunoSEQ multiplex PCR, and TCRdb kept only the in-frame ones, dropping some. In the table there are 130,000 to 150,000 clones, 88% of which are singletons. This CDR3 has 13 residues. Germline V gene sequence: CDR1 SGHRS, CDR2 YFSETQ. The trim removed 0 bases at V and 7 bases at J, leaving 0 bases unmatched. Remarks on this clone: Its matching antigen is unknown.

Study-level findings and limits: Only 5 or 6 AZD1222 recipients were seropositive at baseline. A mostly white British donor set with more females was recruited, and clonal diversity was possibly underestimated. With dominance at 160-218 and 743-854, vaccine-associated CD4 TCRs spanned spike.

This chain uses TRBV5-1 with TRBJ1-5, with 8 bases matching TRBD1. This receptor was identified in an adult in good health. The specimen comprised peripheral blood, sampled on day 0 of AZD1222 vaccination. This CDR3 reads CASSLGDRQPQHF. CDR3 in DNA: TGCGCCAGCAGCTTGGGGGACAGGCAGCCCCAGCATTTT. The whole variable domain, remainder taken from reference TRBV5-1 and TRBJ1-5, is KAGVTQTPRYLIKTRGQQVTLSCSPISGHRSVSWYQQTPGQGLQFLFEYFSETQRNKGNFPGRFSGRQFSNSRSEMNVSTLELGDSALYLCASSLGDRQPQHFGDGTRLSIL.